The rows below give T cell receptor beta chains drawn from one sample of a study of blood T cell repertoires in COVID-19. Data came from immunoSEQ multiplex PCR; TCRdb stores just in-frame clones and leaves some out. This table has roughly 380,000 clones, around nine tenths appearing once. The sample consisted of peripheral blood. Receptors originate from a woman aged 40 to 50 with COVID-19, enrolled during active disease. The CDR3 runs from the conserved cysteine through the conserved F or W. Some rows mark clone size as missing; the rest say once, few, many or name a class of expanded clone.

abundance | j_gene | v_gene | CDR3aa
NA | TRBJ1-3 | TRBV12-3/TRBV12-4 | CASSTGLSTIYF
NA | TRBJ1-1 | TRBV28 | CASSLFQQGVTEAFF
NA | TRBJ2-1 | TRBV7-2 | CASSSPRGGGPYNEQFF
NA | TRBJ2-7 | TRBV6-2/TRBV6-3 | CASSYSFQENYYEQYF
NA | TRBJ1-1 | TRBV27 | CASSSTGRNTEAFF
NA | TRBJ1-2 | TRBV11-2 | CASSQKRTRNEGYTF
NA | TRBJ2-7 | TRBV13 | CASSLTSGVYEQYF
NA | TRBJ2-2 | TRBV4-3 | CASSPSPGQPMSGELFF
NA | TRBJ1-2 | TRBV15 | CATSRAERGYTF
NA | TRBJ2-3 | TRBV4-2 | CASSQDELAGGDTQYF
NA | TRBJ2-3 | TRBV19 | CASSLGTGTDTQYF
NA | TRBJ2-1 | TRBV5-1 | CASTTGPSSNEQFF
once | TRBJ2-3 | TRBV7-2 | CASSFPPATLNTDTQYF
NA | TRBJ1-2 | TRBV5-1 | CASSTAGISYGYTF
NA | TRBJ2-7 | TRBV28 | CASRTESYEQYF
NA | TRBJ2-7 | TRBV4-3 | CASSEGASGRYEQYF
NA | TRBJ2-5 | TRBV7-9 | CASSLASEETEETQYF
once | TRBJ2-3 | TRBV28 | CASTSAITDTQYF
NA | TRBJ1-6 | TRBV18 | CASSRRRTGGEDSPLHF
NA | TRBJ1-1 | TRBV18 | CASSPRQNTEAFF
NA | TRBJ1-1 | TRBV11-2 | CASSFDGMNTEAFF
NA | TRBJ2-3 | TRBV6-4 | CASSPSGGATDTQYF
NA | TRBJ1-1 | TRBV5-1 | CASGETDEAFF
NA | TRBJ2-3 | TRBV28 | CASGDPSDPTDTQYF
NA | TRBJ1-1 | TRBV25-1 | CASSEWRAGFEAFF
NA | TRBJ2-3 | TRBV4-3 | CASSDHHRGTDTQYF
NA | TRBJ2-2 | TRBV15 | CATSRAAGGPGELFF